These 15 T cell receptor beta chains were sequenced from one sample in a study of cytomegalovirus exposure and HLA in healthy donors (dated by TCRdb to about 2017). To prepare the library, the immunoSEQ multiplex PCR assay was applied. For the multiplex PCR, a mixture combining 60 forward primers for TCR Vbeta segments and 13 reverse primers for TCR Jbeta segments was used. The table comes from immuneACCESS by way of TCRdb, which keeps in-frame sequences with V and J called. Part of the clones is missing from these tables; in studies checked, under half for an unresolved V gene and the rest for unknown reasons. This sample lists around 53,000 clones; almost 85% were detected once. The ten biggest clones cover 2.5% to 3.5% of the sample. The sequenced material came from PBMCs. These receptors came from a man aged 45-65 years in good health and CMV-seronegative.

The V gene is TRBV10-2, the J gene TRBJ1-1; D ambiguous. Germline-derived CDR1 and CDR2 are WSHSY and SAAADI. V lost 6 bases, J lost 2 bases, and 10 bases lay in between. There are 13 residues in the CDR3. The CDR3 region has the DNA TGCGCCAGCAGCAGGACTGTTAACACTGAAGCTTTCTTT. Residues: CASSRTVNTEAFF.

V is TRBV4-3 and J is TRBJ2-3; 10 positions match TRBD2. The junction had 7 bases not matched to a gene; V was cut back by 3 bases and J by 1 base. The CDR3 runs to 17 residues. Looked up from germline, CDR1 is LGHNA and CDR2 is YSLEER. CDR3 sequence (DNA): TGCGCCAGCAGCCAGTCCGTCAGCGGGGGGGGCACAGATACGCAGTATTTT. Its translation: CASSQSVSGGGTDTQYF.

The V gene is TRBV4-2, the J gene TRBJ2-2; 12 nucleotides line up with TRBD2. Per germline, CDR1 LGHNA and CDR2 YNFKEQ. V lost 1 base to trimming and J lost 4 bases; unmatched junction nucleotides: 4. The CDR3 runs 17 residues. CDR3 in DNA: TGTGCCAGCAGCCAAGCTGAACTAGCGGGGGGCACCGGGGAGCTGTTTTTT. Translation: CASSQAELAGGTGELFF.

In this sample, this clone turned up once. This chain uses TRBV6-5 with TRBJ1-5, with D uncertain. CDR1 and CDR2 from the germline V gene are MNHEY and SVGAGI. This CDR3 is 16 amino acids long. V was clipped by 0 bases and J by 6 bases, with 15 bases between them. The CDR3 bases are TGTGCCAGCAGTTACTCTATTCCTACTCCGGGTCAGCCCCAGCATTTT. It is translated as CASSYSIPTPGQPQHF.

The J gene is TRBJ2-5, the V gene TRBV5-4; D is perhaps TRBD2 (5 bases). Trimming left V 5 bases short and J 4 bases short, with 12 bases between. This CDR3 comprises 13 residues. Germline-derived CDR1 and CDR2 are SGHNT and YYREEE (reference sequence). The CDR3 protein is CASRSVGGETQYF. CDR3 DNA: TGTGCCAGCAGGAGCGTCGGAGGAGAGACCCAGTACTTC.

The chain combines TRBV11-2 with TRBJ2-7, with 7 bases fitting TRBD2. This CDR3 is 16 amino acids long. Germline values: CDR1 SGHAT, CDR2 FQNNGV. The ends lost 5 bases at V and 0 bases at J; junction bases unmatched: 10. The CDR3 loop is CASSLFSGQSSYEQYF. The CDR3 coding sequence is TGTGCCAGCAGCCTATTTAGCGGGCAGAGCTCCTACGAGCAGTACTTC. Full variable domain (rest looked up from reference TRBV11-2 and TRBJ2-7): EAGVAQSPRYKIIEKRQSVAFWCNPISGHATLYWYQQILGQGPKLLIQFQNNGVVDDSQLPKDRFSAERLKGVDSTLKIQPAKLEDSAVYLCASSLFSGQSSYEQYFGPGTRLTVT.

The genes are TRBV7-9 and TRBJ2-7; D is undetermined. Germline-derived CDR1 and CDR2 are SEHNR and FQNEAQ (reference sequence). Trimming left V 5 bases short and J 6 bases short, with 11 bases between. CDR3 length equals 12 residues. In nucleotides, the CDR3 is TGTGCCAGCAGCCCGGGTCTAGTCGAGCAGTACTTC. It codes for CASSPGLVEQYF.

V gene TRBV13 combines with J gene TRBJ2-1, with D tentatively TRBD2 (5 bases). The germline V gene encodes CDR1 PRHDT and CDR2 FYEKMQ (reference sequence). The CDR3 has 14 residues. V was shortened by 5 bases and J by 7 bases, with 15 bases between the two germline ends. The CDR3 region is CASSPKGRGNEQFF. CDR3 bases: TGTGCCAGCAGCCCAAAAGGGAGAGGAAATGAGCAGTTCTTC. Complete variable domain (other parts from reference TRBV13 and TRBJ2-1): AAGVIQSPRHLIKEKRETATLKCYPIPRHDTVYWYQQGPGQDPQFLISFYEKMQSDKGSIPDRFSAQQFSDYHSELNMSSLELGDSALYFCASSPKGRGNEQFFGPGTRLTVL.

The J gene is TRBJ1-5, the V gene TRBV28; 9 bases align to TRBD1. The length of the CDR3 is 15 residues. V trimming: 6 bases; J trimming: 1 base; junction bases outside the gene matches: 4. Germline CDR1 MDHEN, CDR2 SYDVKM. The CDR3 DNA follows: TGTGCCAGCAGACTAGGACAGGGGAGCAATCAGCCCCAGCATTTT. Translating gives CASRLGQGSNQPQHF.

The chain employs TRBV29-1 and TRBJ1-5, with TRBD1 matching over 10 bases. Trimming at V came to 4 bases and at J to 1 base, leaving 4 bases not matched to a gene. The CDR3 is made up of 15 amino acids. Germline V CDR1 and CDR2: SQVTM, ANQGSEA. In nucleotides, the CDR3 is TGCAGCGTTGGAGAGGGACAGGGGAGCAATCAGCCCCAGCATTTT. Its protein is CSVGEGQGSNQPQHF.

The V and J genes are TRBV19 and TRBJ2-5, with 9 bases fitting TRBD2. This CDR3 is built from 16 residues. The trim removed 0 bases at V and 5 bases at J, leaving 7 bases unmatched. Germline CDR1 and CDR2: LNHDA and SQIVND (reference sequence). DNA for the CDR3: TGTGCCAGTAGTATAGATGGCGGGGGGGGGTGGGAGACCCAGTACTTC. This encodes CASSIDGGGGWETQYF.

This chain uses TRBV4-2 with TRBJ2-1; D is undetermined. CDR1 and CDR2 (germline): LGHNA, YNFKEQ. CDR3 length: 12 residues. V lost 1 base and J 6 bases, leaving 4 bases between the germline ends. CDR3 coding DNA: TGTGCCAGCAGCCAAGTGAGCAATGAGCAGTTCTTC. This codes for CASSQVSNEQFF.

The rearrangement joins TRBV29-1 to TRBJ1-2; possibly TRBD1 for D (5 bases). V was trimmed by 7 bases and J by 14 bases, leaving 26 bases between them. This CDR3 spans 13 amino acids. Germline CDR1 is SQVTM and CDR2 is ANQGSEA. CDR3 sequence: CSARPLGQGEVTF. The CDR3 region has the DNA TGCAGCGCTCGCCCCTTGGGGCAGGGCGAAGTTACCTTC.

The rearrangement links TRBV13 to TRBJ2-1; D perhaps matches TRBD1 (5 bases). V was shortened by 3 bases and J by 5 bases, with 8 bases between the two germline ends. CDR3 length equals 13 residues. Germline V gives CDR1 PRHDT, CDR2 FYEKMQ (reference sequence). The chain's CDR3 is CASSLTENNEQFF. The CDR3 coding sequence is TGTGCCAGCAGCTTGACAGAGAACAATGAGCAGTTCTTC.

The V call is TRBV7-9, the J call TRBJ1-6; D is perhaps TRBD1 (6 bases). Germline V gene sequence: CDR1 SEHNR, CDR2 FQNEAQ (reference sequence). The V and J ends lost 5 bases and 9 bases respectively, with 14 bases between them. The CDR3 has 14 amino acids. The DNA for the CDR3 is TGTGCCAGCAGCCTCTACAAGGACAGTTCACCCCTCCACTTT. Protein product: CASSLYKDSSPLHF.